These T cell receptor beta chains were read from a single sample in a study of regulatory T cells in long-lasting Graves disease. TCRdb recomputed calls from the multiplex PCR reads with MiXCR, one row per CDR3 protein. The sample consists of about 350,000 distinct CDR3 sequences, over 15% of them appearing once. In addition, the sample was reused for a study of T cells in Graves' hyperthyroidism and ophthalmopathy.

The material was peripheral blood mononuclear cells (PBMCs), obtained at new diagnosis, from a patient treated with antithyroid drugs. These TCRs come from a man aged 35 to 55 with Graves disease. Both conserved end residues are part of each CDR3. D genes are given only for firm matches. Rows may omit the clone size; those that give it use once, few, many or a size class.

TRBJ2-1,TRBD2,TRBV29-1,few,CSVERVTGGRYNEQFF,TGCAGCGTTGAAAGGGTAACGGGGGGTCGCTACAATGAGCAGTTCTTC
TRBJ2-2,-,TRBV4-3,few,CASSQDGARGRGGELFF,TGCGCCAGCAGCCAAGATGGGGCCAGAGGGCGTGGCGGGGAGCTGTTTTTT
TRBJ2-2,TRBD1,TRBV12-3/TRBV12-4,many,CASRPTGVAGELFF,TGTGCCAGCAGACCAACAGGGGTGGCCGGGGAGCTGTTTTTT
TRBJ2-7,-,TRBV20-1,many,CSAWGGLTSVEQYF,TGCAGTGCATGGGGCGGGCTGACGTCTGTGGAGCAGTACTTC
TRBJ1-1,TRBD1,TRBV5-1,-,CASSLSAGGSTEAFF,TGCGCCAGCAGCTTGTCCGCAGGGGGGTCCACTGAAGCTTTCTTT
TRBJ2-1,-,TRBV2,many,CASSEDSYNEQFF,TGTGCCAGCAGTGAAGACAGCTACAATGAGCAGTTCTTC
TRBJ1-5,TRBD1,TRBV2,many,CASSGQGGNQPQHF,TGTGCCAGCAGTGGACAGGGAGGAAATCAGCCCCAGCATTTT
TRBJ2-1,-,TRBV12-3/TRBV12-4,-,CASTMGLSSYTEQFF,TGTGCCAGCACCATGGGGCTTAGCTCCTACACTGAGCAGTTCTTC
TRBJ2-1,-,TRBV7-2,many,CASSLALASYNEQFF,TGTGCCAGCAGCTTAGCGCTAGCCTCCTACAATGAGCAGTTCTTC
TRBJ2-7,TRBD1,TRBV19,-,CASSSRQGAGYEQYF,TGTGCCAGTAGTTCCAGACAGGGCGCAGGCTACGAGCAGTACTTC
TRBJ1-4,TRBD1,TRBV28,many,CASTLGTDNEKLFF,TGTGCCAGCACCCTAGGGACAGATAATGAAAAACTGTTTTTT
TRBJ2-7,TRBD2,TRBV7-2,many,CASSPVWRLAGAYEQYF,TGTGCCAGCAGCCCCGTCTGGCGACTAGCGGGGGCTTACGAGCAGTACTTC
TRBJ1-5,-,TRBV20-1,many,CSASISLSNQPQHF,TGCAGTGCTAGTATCAGTCTTAGCAATCAGCCCCAGCATTTT
TRBJ1-1,-,TRBV20-1,many,CSARDTRRNTEAFF,TGCAGTGCTAGGGACACCAGGAGGAACACTGAAGCTTTCTTT
TRBJ2-1,-,TRBV10-1,many,CASSEAGARGQFF,TGCGCCAGCAGTGAAGCAGGGGCTAGGGGGCAGTTCTTC
TRBJ2-3,-,TRBV28,many,CASGIQTSTDTQYF,TGTGCCAGCGGCATACAGACATCCACAGATACGCAGTATTTT
TRBJ2-5,TRBD2,TRBV6-1,-,CASSTGLAAQETQYF,TGTGCCAGCAGTACGGGACTAGCGGCCCAAGAGACCCAGTACTTC
TRBJ1-1,-,TRBV28,-,CASPPGGRVSRTEAFF,TGTGCCAGCCCCCCGGGGGGGCGTGTGTCGAGGACTGAAGCTTTCTTT
TRBJ1-1,-,TRBV2,many,CASRFRGRNTEAFF,TGTGCCAGCCGGTTTAGGGGCCGGAACACTGAAGCTTTCTTT
TRBJ2-7,TRBD1,TRBV5-1,few,CASSPQTGVEQYF,TGCGCCAGCAGCCCACAGACAGGGGTCGAGCAGTACTTC
TRBJ1-2,-,TRBV29-1,few,CSVHGWDTVNYGYTF,TGCAGCGTACACGGATGGGACACTGTTAACTATGGCTACACCTTC
TRBJ2-3,TRBD2,TRBV6-5,many,CASSYPWTSGDTDTQYF,TGTGCCAGCAGTTACCCCTGGACTAGCGGGGATACAGATACGCAGTATTTT
TRBJ2-2,-,TRBV12-3/TRBV12-4,-,CASSRRHIVAGELFF,TGTGCCAGCAGTCGAAGACACATTGTGGCCGGGGAGCTGTTTTTT
TRBJ2-4,TRBD1,TRBV4-1,once,CASSQPATGQGNKNIQYF,TGCGCCAGCAGCCAACCAGCGACGGGACAGGGGAACAAAAACATTCAGTACTTC
TRBJ2-1,TRBD2,TRBV13,many,CASSSPYLAASSYNEQFF,TGTGCCAGCAGCTCCCCGTACCTAGCGGCGAGCTCCTACAATGAGCAGTTCTTC
TRBJ1-5,-,TRBV6-1,many,CATSGLRGNQPQHF,TGTGCCACATCCGGATTGAGGGGCAATCAGCCCCAGCATTTT
TRBJ2-7,-,TRBV6-1,few,CASSHAGLQYF,TGTGCCAGCAGTCATGCAGGGTTGCAGTACTTC
TRBJ1-5,-,TRBV7-2,many,CASSLGVRQPQHF,TGTGCCAGCAGCTTGGGGGTCCGCCAGCCCCAGCATTTT
TRBJ2-7,TRBD2,TRBV4-2,many,CASSQPPDSGGVYEQYF,TGTGCCAGCAGCCAACCGCCAGATAGCGGGGGGGTATACGAGCAGTACTTC
TRBJ2-3,-,TRBV5-1,many,CASSLLDTQYF,TGTGCCAGCAGTTTATTGGATACGCAGTATTTT
TRBJ1-1,-,TRBV4-1,many,CASSPIGGTEAFF,TGCGCCAGCAGCCCGATAGGGGGCACTGAAGCTTTCTTT
TRBJ2-7,-,TRBV30,many,CAWSDGQTYEQYF,TGTGCCTGGAGCGATGGACAGACCTACGAGCAGTACTTC
TRBJ2-5,-,TRBV27,-,CASSWGGGETQYF,TGTGCCAGCAGTTGGGGGGGCGGGGAGACCCAGTACTTC
TRBJ2-1,TRBD2,TRBV20-1,few,CSARGSGGQQFF,TGCAGTGCTAGGGGTAGCGGGGGGCAGCAGTTCTTC
TRBJ2-7,TRBD1,TRBV24-1,many,CATSDPGQGSYEQYF,TGTGCCACCAGCGACCCCGGACAGGGCTCCTACGAGCAGTACTTC
TRBJ1-4,-,TRBV4-1,few,CASSQGMDHGEEKLFF,TGCGCCAGCAGCCAAGGAATGGACCATGGAGAAGAAAAACTGTTTTTT
TRBJ2-5,-,TRBV4-2,-,CASSQDQGYGETQYF,TGTGCCAGCAGCCAAGATCAGGGGTATGGAGAGACCCAGTACTTC
TRBJ2-1,TRBD1,TRBV6-1,-,CASSGTGIYNEQFF,TGTGCCAGCAGTGGGACAGGAATATACAATGAGCAGTTCTTC
TRBJ2-7,-,TRBV7-9,many,CASSVHGYEQYF,TGTGCCAGCAGTGTCCACGGCTACGAGCAGTACTTC
TRBJ2-1,-,TRBV2,many,CASSEGTPGNVRNEQFF,TGTGCCAGCAGTGAAGGGACTCCAGGGAATGTACGCAATGAGCAGTTCTTC
TRBJ2-4,TRBD1,TRBV6-5,many,CASSSHTGGRRDIQYF,TGTGCCAGCAGTTCGCATACAGGGGGAAGACGAGACATTCAGTACTTC
TRBJ2-2,TRBD1,TRBV7-3,many,CASSYDRESGELFF,TGTGCCAGCAGCTACGACAGGGAATCCGGGGAGCTGTTTTTT
TRBJ1-1,-,TRBV28,few,CASSFFFTDSRNTEAFF,TGTGCCAGCAGTTTTTTCTTCACCGACAGTAGAAACACTGAAGCTTTCTTT
TRBJ2-5,-,TRBV5-1,-,CASSLDPGGLQETQYF,TGCGCCAGCAGCTTGGATCCCGGGGGCCTGCAAGAGACCCAGTACTTC